These 14 T cell receptor beta chains originate from one sample sequenced in a study of cytomegalovirus exposure and HLA in healthy donors. Assay: immunoSEQ multiplex PCR; the TCRdb copy retains only in-frame clones and omits some. The data contain about 160,000 clones, 65% to 90% of them seen just once; the ten biggest clones take up approximately 2.1%. Sample: PBMCs. Source of these receptors: a woman aged 18-35 years in good health and CMV-seronegative.

The chain recombines TRBV5-1 with TRBJ2-6, with D tentatively TRBD1 (5 bases). Germline V CDR1 and CDR2: SGHRS, YFSETQ. The CDR3 has 17 residues. Trimming cost V 0 bases and J 4 bases, with 14 bases left between them. The CDR3 nucleotides read TGCGCCAGCAGCTTGGGGAGTAGCAGGGTCGGGGCCAACGTCCTGACTTTC. Translated: CASSLGSSRVGANVLTF.

V gene TRBV6-5 combines with J gene TRBJ1-5; D gene ambiguous. This CDR3 is 14 amino acids long. Trimming took 8 bases from V and 2 from J, leaving 13 bases between them. Germline CDR1 is MNHEY and CDR2 is SVGAGI. CDR3 in amino acids: CASCSGQGNQPQHF. The CDR3 nucleotides read TGTGCCAGCTGCAGCGGGCAGGGCAATCAGCCCCAGCATTTT.

The rearrangement links TRBV2 to TRBJ2-5; 13 bases are shared with TRBD2. This CDR3 is built from 15 residues. Losses at the gene ends were 5 bases for V and 4 bases for J; bases not matched to a gene: 4. Germline-derived CDR1 and CDR2 are SNHLY and FYNNEI. CDR3 coding DNA: TGTGCCAGCAGTTATACTAGCGGGGGGGGAGAGACCCAGTACTTC. Translated, it gives CASSYTSGGGETQYF.

V is TRBV4-3 and J is TRBJ2-7; D call uncertain. Trimming took 1 base from V and 4 from J, leaving 14 bases between them. CDR1 and CDR2 from the germline V gene are LGHNA and YSLEER. The length of the CDR3 is 15 residues. The CDR3 sequence is CASSQGPDSMYEQYF. The CDR3 DNA reads TGCGCCAGCAGCCAAGGTCCGGATAGCATGTACGAGCAGTACTTC.

V and J are TRBV6-1 and TRBJ1-2; the D gene is possibly TRBD1 (5 bases). The CDR3 spans 12 residues. V was shortened by 6 bases and J by 8 bases, with 13 bases between the two germline ends. Germline V gene lookup returns CDR1 MNHNS and CDR2 SASEGT. The CDR3 nucleotides read TGTGCCAGCAGGGCGGGGCTGCTGGGCTACACCTTC. Amino acid sequence: CASRAGLLGYTF.

The chain is built from TRBV9 and TRBJ2-6, with D perhaps matching TRBD2 (6 bases). Trimming shortened V by 3 bases and J by 0 bases, and 22 bases separated the two germline ends. CDR3 size: 20 residues. Germline CDR1 is SGDLS and CDR2 is YYNGEE. The CDR3 protein is CASSGQLASEGFSGANVLTF. CDR3 coding DNA: TGTGCCAGCAGCGGCCAACTAGCAAGTGAGGGATTCTCTGGGGCCAACGTCCTGACTTTC.

V and J are TRBV30 and TRBJ1-4, with D possibly matching TRBD1 (5 bases). This CDR3 has 12 amino acids. Trimming left V 0 bases short and J 11 bases short, with 10 bases between. CDR1 and CDR2 (germline): GTSNPN, SVGIG (reference sequence). The CDR3 reads CAWSVGVLKLFF. CDR3 nucleotides: TGTGCCTGGAGTGTAGGGGTCCTCAAACTGTTTTTT.

The chain joins TRBV27 to TRBJ2-1, with D possibly being TRBD2 (6 bases). Per the germline V gene, CDR1 is MNHEY and CDR2 is SMNVEV (reference sequence). The CDR3 has 13 residues. This CDR3 is CASGVGAGNEQFF. CDR3 in DNA: TGTGCGTCGGGGGTGGGAGCAGGCAATGAGCAGTTCTTC.

V and J are TRBV10-2 and TRBJ1-1; D unresolved. The CDR3 is 14 amino acids. Germline CDR1 is WSHSY and CDR2 is SAAADI. V dropped 0 bases and J dropped 3 bases, with 8 bases sitting between them. CDR3 region: CASSESGVDTEAFF. The DNA for the CDR3 is TGCGCCAGCAGTGAGTCGGGAGTCGACACTGAAGCTTTCTTT.

The genes are TRBV7-9 and TRBJ2-7, with TRBD1 identical over 7 bases. This CDR3 comprises 15 residues. CDR1 is SEHNR, CDR2 FQNEAQ, per germline (reference sequence). With V trimmed by 4 bases and J by 3 bases, 9 bases remained unmatched. The CDR3 here is CASSSDRELNYEQYF. Written as DNA, the CDR3 is TGTGCCAGCAGCTCTGACAGGGAACTTAACTACGAGCAGTACTTC.

In this sample, this clone turned up a few times. The chain employs TRBV9 and TRBJ2-7; D perhaps matches TRBD2 (5 bases). V was trimmed by 0 bases and J by 2 bases, leaving 12 bases between them. Looked up from germline, CDR1 is SGDLS and CDR2 is YYNGEE. The CDR3 is made up of 15 amino acids. The chain's CDR3 is CASSVGGGSTYEQYF. CDR3 sequence (DNA): TGTGCCAGCAGCGTAGGAGGAGGCAGCACCTACGAGCAGTACTTC.

The CDR3 region is CASRRTGGFVHTIYF. DNA for the CDR3: TGTGCCAGTAGACGGACAGGGGGTTTTGTACACACCATATATTTT. The chain employs TRBV19 and TRBJ1-3; 10 positions agree with TRBD1. V lost 6 bases and J lost 8; bases outside the gene matches: 10. The CDR3 is made up of 15 amino acids. CDR1 is LNHDA and CDR2 is SQIVND in the germline V gene (reference sequence).

This clone was observed once. This chain connects TRBV19 to TRBJ2-2, with TRBD2 matching over 8 bases. CDR3 length: 20 residues. The V segment lost 3 bases and the J segment 6 bases; nucleotides outside the gene matches: 21. The germline CDR1 and CDR2 sequences are LNHDA and SQIVND (reference sequence). The CDR3: CASSIEATSGGLTRAGELFF. In DNA, the CDR3 is TGTGCCAGTAGTATTGAGGCCACGTCGGGAGGGCTCACTAGGGCCGGGGAGCTGTTTTTT.

The V gene is TRBV19, the J gene TRBJ1-5; the match to TRBD1 covers 7 bases. The CDR3 totals 15 residues. After removal of 3 bases from V and 3 bases from J, the junction contained 5 bases not matched to a gene. Germline CDR1 reads LNHDA; CDR2 reads SQIVND (reference sequence). CDR3 loop: CASSILDRDNQPQHF. Written as DNA, the CDR3 is TGTGCCAGTAGTATCCTCGACAGGGACAATCAGCCCCAGCATTTT. The whole variable domain, filled in from reference TRBV19 and TRBJ1-5, reads DGGITQSPKYLFRKEGQNVTLSCEQNLNHDAMYWYRQDPGQGLRLIYYSQIVNDFQKGDIAEGYSVSREKKESFPLTVTSAQKNPTAFYLCASSILDRDNQPQHFGDGTRLSIL.